The sequence of this T cell receptor (beta chain) was determined in a study of shared clonotypes between healthy human individuals. Clones were read by immunoSEQ multiplex PCR, and TCRdb kept only the in-frame ones, dropping some. The sample shows some 1,600,000 clones, nearly 99% of them seen only once. Regarding this clone: Its specificity is unknown.

The germline CDR1 and CDR2 sequences are SGDLS and YYNGEE. There are 17 residues in the CDR3. Trimming shortened V by 1 base and J by 1 base, and 16 bases separated the two germline ends. Investigators divided CD4+ cells into CD45RA+ naive and CD45RA-negative memory subsets. Study-wide points: Generally, naive subsets (rather than memory subsets) showed larger estimated richness.

The sample taken for sequencing was naive CD4+ T cells sorted from blood. Subset specified: CD45RA+ positively selected. This TCR was recovered from a man aged 30 to 45 in good health. The V gene is TRBV9, the J gene TRBJ2-3; no firm D call. The CDR3 DNA reads TGTGCCAGCAGCGTAACGTTCAGGAACCCGCGCACAGATACGCAGTATTTT. Protein product: CASSVTFRNPRTDTQYF.